This T cell receptor beta chain was captured in a study of technical replicates of blood from a few donors. J gave up 5 bases and V 4 bases, and 5 bases lay outside the gene matches. This CDR3 has 15 amino acids. The germline gives CDR1 LNHDA, CDR2 SQIVND (reference sequence). The protocol was immunoSEQ multiplex PCR, while the TCRdb copy is restricted to in-frame clones and leaves out a portion. The sample lists almost 70,000 clones; about 91% were seen once. The sequencing sample was made of T cells isolated from PBMCs. The chain has TRBV19 and TRBJ2-1; 10 bases map to TRBD2. The sequence was collected from a human donor in good health. The CDR3, as DNA: TGTGCCAGTAGTACCGGGACTAGCGCGAACAATGAGCAGTTCTTC. Its protein product is CASSTGTSANNEQFF. Full variable domain (rest looked up from reference TRBV19 and TRBJ2-1): DGGITQSPKYLFRKEGQNVTLSCEQNLNHDAMYWYRQDPGQGLRLIYYSQIVNDFQKGDIAEGYSVSREKKESFPLTVTSAQKNPTAFYLCASSTGTSANNEQFFGPGTRLTVL.